The clone carrying this T cell receptor beta chain was seen a handful of times. Sequencing was performed with immunoSEQ multiplex PCR; in TCRdb, only in-frame clones are kept and a portion is missing. The table has 150,000 to 160,000 clones, over 90% seen once. These data belong to a study of control samples from healthy donors and cancer patients. V dropped 5 bases and J dropped 4 bases, with 12 bases sitting between them. The CDR3 is 14 amino acids. The germline CDR1 and CDR2 sequences are MNHEY and SVGEGT. The sequencing input was blood. The V and J genes are TRBV6-2 or TRBV6-3 and TRBJ1-3; D may be TRBD1 (6 bases). The clonotype originates from a middle-aged man in good health. The CDR3 region has the DNA TGTGCCAGCAGTGCAAGGGGGTCCGGAAACACCATATATTTT. Its translation is CASSARGSGNTIYF.